A single sample gave rise to the 17 T cell receptor beta chains below, sequenced in a study of shared clonotypes between healthy human individuals (dated by TCRdb to 2018 to 2021). Libraries were constructed by the immunoSEQ multiplex PCR assay. The immuneACCESS repertoire file appears here via TCRdb, limited to in-frame rearrangements. These files lack a portion of the clones; in checked studies, under half of the deficit traces to unresolved V genes, and the cause of the others is not known. Recorded for this sample are more than 850,000 clones; about four fifths of them occurred a single time. In total, the top ten clones hold under 0.6% of the sample. What was sequenced was memory CD4+ T cells from PBMCs. This specimen's cell subset or site label, per the study, means: CD45RA-negative fraction. The receptor set was obtained from a man younger than 30 in good health. Some clones in this sample may be carry-over from other donors' samples.

The genes are TRBV5-1 and TRBJ2-1, with D possibly being TRBD2 (7 bases). The CDR3 has 16 amino acids. The germline V gene has CDR1 SGHRS and CDR2 YFSETQ. Deletions cut 4 bases from V and 9 bases from J, with 23 bases between. CDR3 coding DNA: TGCGCCAGCAGCCCCGATGGGGGGGGGCGCATGGCTGAGCAGTTCTTC. It codes for CASSPDGGGRMAEQFF.

V gene TRBV28 combines with J gene TRBJ2-6; D may be TRBD1 (6 bases). Germline V gene sequence: CDR1 MDHEN, CDR2 SYDVKM. This CDR3 region has 20 residues. The V gene lost 0 bases and the J gene lost 0 bases, with 18 bases spanning the gap. The CDR3 loop is CASSLWVGFRTVSGANVLTF. The DNA of the CDR3 is TGTGCCAGCAGTTTATGGGTGGGCTTTAGGACAGTCTCTGGGGCCAACGTCCTGACTTTC.

A remark on this clone: A clone one base away is much larger, so this may be a read error. At the DNA level, this CDR3 is encoded by other sequences in the same sample as well. V and J are TRBV7-9 and TRBJ1-3; D gene unclear. Germline V lookup: CDR1 SEHNR, CDR2 FQNEAQ (reference sequence). The CDR3 spans 13 residues. V lost 1 base and J 4 bases, leaving 5 bases between the germline ends. CDR3 protein: CASSLGGGNTIYF. The CDR3 DNA reads as TGTGCCAGCAGCTTAGGTGGCGGAAACACCATATATTTT.

The genes are TRBV6-1 and TRBJ2-4; 8 bases agree with TRBD2. The germline gives CDR1 MNHNS, CDR2 SASEGT. With 4 bases clipped from V and 0 bases from J, the junction kept 17 bases outside the gene matches. The CDR3 sequence is 20 residues long. CDR3: CASSVASGGLAALAKNIQYF. The CDR3 nucleotides are TGTGCCAGCAGTGTCGCGTCGGGAGGGCTAGCGGCCCTAGCCAAAAACATTCAGTACTTC.

Here the CDR3 reads CSVEALAIGAKNIQYF. In DNA form, the CDR3 reads TGCAGCGTTGAAGCACTAGCTATCGGGGCCAAAAACATTCAGTACTTC. V is TRBV29-1 and J is TRBJ2-4, with D perhaps TRBD2 (6 bases). V dropped 1 base and J dropped 1 base, with 14 bases sitting between them. Germline V lookup: CDR1 SQVTM, CDR2 ANQGSEA. The CDR3 length is 16 residues.

This chain uses TRBV7-8 with TRBJ1-1; D is possibly TRBD1 (5 bases). Germline assignment: CDR1 SGHVS and CDR2 FQNEAQ. The V and J ends lost 4 bases and 3 bases respectively, with 12 bases between them. The CDR3 length is 14 residues. CDR3 sequence reads: CASSSQGFYTEAFF. CDR3 bases: TGTGCCAGCAGCTCCCAGGGCTTTTACACTGAAGCTTTCTTT.

CDR3 sequence reads: CASSSAGLTEAFF. The CDR3 bases are TGCGCCAGCAGCTCCGCAGGGCTTACTGAAGCTTTCTTT. The rearrangement uses TRBV5-1 and TRBJ1-1; possibly TRBD1 for D (5 bases). Germline V gene lookup returns CDR1 SGHRS and CDR2 YFSETQ. With 3 bases removed from V and 5 bases from J, the gap between germline ends came to 11 bases. The CDR3 length is 13 residues.

In nucleotides, the CDR3 is TGTGCCAGCAGCCCCGGACAGGACACAGCTCAGTACTTC. Translating gives CASSPGQDTAQYF. The chain joins TRBV7-2 to TRBJ2-4, with 7 positions matching TRBD1. The CDR3 has 13 residues. CDR1 and CDR2 from the germline V gene are SGHTA and FQGNSA. Unmatched junction bases numbered 10, after V lost 5 bases and J lost 12 bases.

The chain links TRBV5-8 to TRBJ1-5; D is unresolved. V gave up 3 bases and J gave up 3 bases, with 4 bases separating them. CDR1 is SGHTS and CDR2 is YDEGEE in the germline V gene. CDR3 length: 12 amino acids. DNA for the CDR3: TGTGCCAGCAGCTCCTACAATCAGCCCCAGCATTTT. It translates to CASSSYNQPQHF. Looking up the rest from reference TRBV5-8 and TRBJ1-5 gives the full variable domain: EAGVTQSPTHLIKTRGQQATLRCSPISGHTSVYWYQQALGLGLQFLLWYDEGEERNRGNFPPRFSGRQFPNYSSELNVNALELEDSALYLCASSSYNQPQHFGDGTRLSIL.

The chain combines TRBV6-1 with TRBJ2-7; D ambiguous. V was trimmed by 5 bases and J by 6 bases, leaving 11 bases between them. Germline CDR1 MNHNS, CDR2 SASEGT. The CDR3 sequence is 12 residues long. The CDR3 DNA sequence: TGTGCCAGCAGTCACCCCCCCTCCGAGCAGTACTTC. Its translation is CASSHPPSEQYF.

The J gene is TRBJ2-7, the V gene TRBV30; D is unresolved. CDR3 length: 16 residues. From germline, CDR1 is GTSNPN and CDR2 SVGIG (reference sequence). The V end lost 0 bases, the J end lost 2 bases, and 17 bases lay between the germline ends. CDR3 in amino acids: CAWSVQGSSRAYEQYF. In DNA form, the CDR3 reads TGTGCCTGGAGTGTACAAGGATCTTCGCGTGCCTACGAGCAGTACTTC.

The gene calls are TRBV6-6 and TRBJ2-2; D is possibly TRBD1 (6 bases). Germline CDR1 reads MNHNY; CDR2 reads SVGAGI (reference sequence). The V and J ends lost 7 bases and 7 bases respectively, with 16 bases between them. The CDR3 runs to 14 residues. CDR3 protein: CASTYGRGNGELFF. CDR3 coding DNA: TGTGCCAGCACCTATGGCAGGGGAAACGGGGAGCTGTTTTTT.

V and J are TRBV2 and TRBJ2-1, with TRBD2 matching over 9 bases. V dropped 7 bases and J dropped 8; count of bases not matched to a gene: 12. The length of the CDR3 is 15 residues. Germline CDR1 reads SNHLY; CDR2 reads FYNNEI. CDR3 in amino acids: CASTPGAGGRDEQFF. In DNA form, the CDR3 reads TGTGCCAGCACGCCCGGAGCGGGAGGTAGAGATGAGCAGTTCTTC. Full variable domain (remainder filled in from reference TRBV2 and TRBJ2-1): EPEVTQTPSHQVTQMGQEVILRCVPISNHLYFYWYRQILGQKVEFLVSFYNNEISEKSEIFDDQFSVERPDGSNFTLKIRSTKLEDSAMYFCASTPGAGGRDEQFFGPGTRLTVL.

The chain carries TRBV30 and TRBJ1-3; 9 bases line up with TRBD1. The CDR3 is 15 residues long. Trimming took 3 bases from V and 2 from J; bases not matched to a gene: 5. Germline loops: CDR1 GTSNPN, CDR2 SVGIG (reference sequence). The CDR3 here is CAWSLQGAAGNTIYF. The DNA of the CDR3 is TGTGCCTGGAGCTTACAGGGGGCGGCTGGAAACACCATATATTTT. The full variable domain, completed using reference TRBV30 and TRBJ1-3, is SQTIHQWPATLVQPVGSPLSLECTVEGTSNPNLYWYRQAAGRGLQLLFYSVGIGQISSEVPQNLSASRPQDRQFILSSKKLLLSDSGFYLCAWSLQGAAGNTIYFGEGSWLTVV.

The V gene is TRBV30, the J gene TRBJ1-2, with a possible D match to TRBD1 (5 bases). CDR3 length: 14 amino acids. CDR1 is GTSNPN, CDR2 SVGIG, per germline (reference sequence). V dropped 1 base and J dropped 8 bases, with 17 bases sitting between them. CDR3 residues: CAWSANFDSPGYTF. Here the CDR3 DNA reads TGTGCCTGGAGTGCGAACTTTGACAGCCCGGGCTACACCTTC.

The chain has TRBV6-5 and TRBJ2-3; 9 nucleotides line up with TRBD2. This CDR3 contains 15 residues. The germline V gene encodes CDR1 MNHEY and CDR2 SVGAGI. V was pared by 6 bases and J by 7 bases, with 11 bases of the junction left unmatched. The CDR3 DNA follows: TGTGCCAGCAGCTTGCGGGAGGGCCCTTTTCATACGCAGTATTTT. This codes for CASSLREGPFHTQYF.

This chain connects TRBV19 to TRBJ1-5, with D hard to call. Trimming took off 3 bases at V and 1 base at J, with 10 bases between the two ends. Per germline, CDR1 LNHDA and CDR2 SQIVND (reference sequence). The CDR3 runs 15 residues. The CDR3 sequence: CASSITHVSNQPQHF. The CDR3 DNA reads TGTGCCAGTAGTATCACCCACGTGAGCAATCAGCCCCAGCATTTT.